Following are 10 T cell receptor beta chains from one sample sequenced in a study of identifying expanded T cells in peripheral blood. The table came from immunoSEQ multiplex PCR; TCRdb's copy has only in-frame clones and leaves some out. Of under 120,000 clones listed, roughly 90% are singletons. The material sequenced was blood. Source of these receptors: a person between 18 and 75 years old in good health.

This CDR3 reads CASSLVGGLGQPQHF. CDR3 nucleotide sequence: TGTGCCAGCAGCTTAGTTGGGGGGCTTGGGCAGCCCCAGCATTTT. The V call is TRBV11-2, the J call TRBJ1-5, with a possible D match to TRBD1 (6 bases). Germline V gives CDR1 SGHAT, CDR2 FQNNGV. There are 15 residues in the CDR3. V was shortened by 1 base and J by 7 bases, with 14 bases between the two germline ends.

The chain uses TRBV19 and TRBJ1-2; D is undetermined. Germline values: CDR1 LNHDA, CDR2 SQIVND (reference sequence). Between the trimmed V and J ends, which lost 2 bases and 6 bases, there was a span of 16 bases. The CDR3 runs 15 residues. The CDR3 loop reads CASSIRSVKPNGYTF. As DNA, the CDR3 is TGTGCCAGTAGTATAAGATCGGTCAAGCCGAATGGCTACACCTTC.

Concerning this clone itself: Germline is not matched at one junction end, which may reflect a read error. The chain joins TRBV5-4 to TRBJ1-1; D unclear. The CDR3 is 13 residues long. Germline-derived CDR1 and CDR2 are SGHNT and YYREEE (reference sequence). The CDR3 reads CASRLGYNTEAFF. In DNA, the CDR3 is TGTGCCAGCAGGTTGGGGTACAACACTGAAGCTTTCTTT.

DNA for the CDR3: TGTGCCAGCAGTTCCGTCGACACCTACCAAGAGACCCAGTACTTC. It encodes CASSSVDTYQETQYF. V and J are TRBV6-5 and TRBJ2-5; unclear D gene. Germline-derived CDR1 and CDR2 are MNHEY and SVGAGI. Trimming cost V 4 bases and J 0 bases, with 12 bases left between them. This CDR3 region has 15 residues.

This rearrangement joins TRBV27 to TRBJ1-2, with 10 bases that match TRBD1. The CDR3 sequence is 16 residues long. Losses at the gene ends were 6 bases for V and 0 bases for J; bases not matched to a gene: 7. CDR1 and CDR2 from the germline V gene are MNHEY and SMNVEV (reference sequence). The CDR3 coding sequence is TGTGCCAGCAGCTTCAAAGGACAGGGGGCTAACTATGGCTACACCTTC. This gives the protein CASSFKGQGANYGYTF.

The chain is built from TRBV19 and TRBJ1-1, with 12 bases lining up with TRBD1. The CDR3 sequence is 15 residues long. V shed 7 bases and J 6 bases; nucleotides not matched to a gene: 9. CDR1 and CDR2 from the germline V gene are LNHDA and SQIVND (reference sequence). The CDR3 bases are TGTGCCAGTAACCAAGGGGACAGGGGGCGATCTGAAGCTTTCTTT. Translating gives CASNQGDRGRSEAFF.

The chain joins TRBV5-1 to TRBJ2-3; 12 nucleotides match TRBD2. Germline-derived CDR1 and CDR2 are SGHRS and YFSETQ. V gave up 5 bases and J gave up 3 bases; unmatched junction bases: 4. The CDR3 is made up of 15 amino acids. This CDR3 reads CASSSGLAGTDTQYF. CDR3 nucleotide sequence: TGCGCCAGCAGTTCTGGACTAGCGGGGACAGATACGCAGTATTTT.

V is TRBV13 and J is TRBJ2-3, with 11 bases identical to TRBD2. The CDR3 contains 14 residues. With V trimmed by 10 bases and J by 7 bases, 10 bases remained unmatched. The germline V gene encodes CDR1 PRHDT and CDR2 FYEKMQ (reference sequence). This chain's CDR3 is CATTLAGDFNTQYF. The CDR3 DNA reads TGTGCCACCACACTAGCGGGGGACTTTAATACGCAGTATTTT.

This clone has only one observation. The genes are TRBV4-3 and TRBJ2-2; D gene unclear. With 0 bases removed from V and 3 bases from J, the gap between germline ends came to 8 bases. Germline CDR1 is LGHNA and CDR2 is YSLEER. This CDR3 is 15 amino acids long. The CDR3 protein is CASSQDRIYTGELFF. CDR3 DNA: TGCGCCAGCAGCCAAGATCGAATCTACACCGGGGAGCTGTTTTTT.

The chain combines TRBV5-1 with TRBJ2-3, with TRBD2 as a possible D gene (5 bases). The CDR3 covers 16 residues. Between the trimmed V and J ends, which lost 0 bases and 0 bases, there was a span of 11 bases. The V gene's germline CDR1 is SGHRS and CDR2 YFSETQ. The CDR3 coding sequence is TGCGCCAGCAGCTTGGGGCAGAGCGGCAGCACAGATACGCAGTATTTT. Translated: CASSLGQSGSTDTQYF.